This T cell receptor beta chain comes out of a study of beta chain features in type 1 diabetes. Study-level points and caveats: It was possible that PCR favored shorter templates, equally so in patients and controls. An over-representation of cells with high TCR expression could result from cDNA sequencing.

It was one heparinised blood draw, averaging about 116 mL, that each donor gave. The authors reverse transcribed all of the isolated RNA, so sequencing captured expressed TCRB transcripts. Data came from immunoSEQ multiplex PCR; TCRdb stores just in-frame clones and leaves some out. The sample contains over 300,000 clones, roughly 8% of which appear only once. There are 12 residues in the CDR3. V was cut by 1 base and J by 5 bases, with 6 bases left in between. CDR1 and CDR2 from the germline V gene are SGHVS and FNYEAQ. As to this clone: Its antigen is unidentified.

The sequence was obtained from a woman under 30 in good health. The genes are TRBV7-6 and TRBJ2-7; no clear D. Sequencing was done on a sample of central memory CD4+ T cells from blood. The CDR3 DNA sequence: TGTGCCAGCAGCTTAGATGGCCACGAGCAGTACTTC. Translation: CASSLDGHEQYF.